This passage covers 8 T cell receptor beta chains from one sample sequenced in a study of T-cell reconstitution after alpha-beta-depleted transplantation in children. TCRbeta library construction was performed incorporating unique molecular identifiers. Each CDR3 protein gets one entry after TCRdb re-called the PCR reads with MiXCR. The repertoire consists of some 80,000 distinct CDR3 sequences, with 18% occurring once and the leading ten covering about 54%. The material was PBMCs, mostly from graft donor cells, obtained 360 days after TCRalphabeta/CD19-depleted stem cell transplant. These TCRs come from a male patient between 2 and 10 years old who had a stem cell transplant for acute lymphoblastic leukemia, so the T cells may come from the graft donor.

The CDR3 loop reads CASSSKRKTTEAFF. The CDR3 nucleotides are TGTGCCAGCAGCTCAAAGCGGAAAACCACTGAAGCTTTCTTT. The gene calls are TRBV11-2 and TRBJ1-1; no clear D. This CDR3 spans 14 amino acids. Germline CDR1 is SGHAT and CDR2 is FQNNGV. The germline V and J ends were trimmed by 4 bases and 4 bases, with 13 bases remaining between them.

The rearrangement joins TRBV7-9 to TRBJ2-7, with TRBD2 matching 7 bases. CDR1 SEHNR and CDR2 FQNEAQ come from the germline V gene (reference sequence). The CDR3 spans 14 residues. V lost 5 bases to trimming and J lost 0 bases; unmatched junction nucleotides: 4. The CDR3 region is CASSPGTNSYEQYF. In DNA form, the CDR3 reads TGTGCCAGCAGCCCCGGGACTAACTCCTACGAGCAGTACTTC.

This clonotype occurred a few times. This clone may be a read error of a much larger clone one base away. V is TRBV20-1 and J is TRBJ2-1, with D possibly matching TRBD2 (8 bases). Germline V gene sequence: CDR1 DFQATT, CDR2 SNEGSKA (reference sequence). This CDR3 comprises 12 residues. CDR3 region: CRAGGLGTEQFF. Written as DNA, the CDR3 is TGCAGAGCAGGGGGACTAGGAACTGAGCAGTTCTTC.

This chain uses TRBV5-5 with TRBJ1-2, with a possible D match to TRBD1 (6 bases). Trimming cost V 1 base and J 4 bases, with 11 bases left between them. Per the germline V gene, CDR1 is SGHKS and CDR2 is YYEKEE (reference sequence). The CDR3 covers 14 residues. CDR3 nucleotide sequence: TGTGCCAGCAGCTTGACCCGGGGGGCCTATGGCTACACCTTC. This codes for CASSLTRGAYGYTF.

This rearrangement joins TRBV7-9 to TRBJ2-7; TRBD1 might be the D (6 bases). V was shortened by 0 bases and J by 3 bases, with 12 bases between the two germline ends. Germline V lookup: CDR1 SEHNR, CDR2 FQNEAQ (reference sequence). The CDR3 is 15 residues long. CDR3 DNA: TGTGCCAGCAGCTTAGCTCAGGGGACCAACTACGAGCAGTACTTC. Its translation is CASSLAQGTNYEQYF.

This sequence joins TRBV5-1 and TRBJ2-7; TRBD2 agrees at 13 bases. The germline gives CDR1 SGHRS, CDR2 YFSETQ. This CDR3 comprises 15 residues. The trim removed 3 bases at V and 7 bases at J, leaving 7 bases unmatched. CDR3 DNA sequence: TGCGCCAGCAGCTCCGGACTAGCGGGAGCGAGGGAGCAGTACTTC. This encodes CASSSGLAGAREQYF.

The chain carries TRBV20-1 and TRBJ1-4, with 10 bases matching TRBD1. The V segment lost 4 bases and the J segment 7 bases; nucleotides outside the gene matches: 9. The CDR3 has 15 residues. Germline V gene sequence: CDR1 DFQATT, CDR2 SNEGSKA (reference sequence). CDR3 region: CSANKVRDRGEKLFF. CDR3 DNA sequence: TGCAGTGCTAATAAAGTCCGGGACAGGGGTGAAAAACTGTTTTTT.

This clonotype was counted only a few times. The chain is built from TRBV27 and TRBJ2-7; TRBD2 agrees at 9 bases. The trim removed 0 bases at V and 3 bases at J, leaving 15 bases unmatched. CDR3 length: 19 amino acids. Germline V CDR1 and CDR2: MNHEY, SMNVEV (reference sequence). The CDR3 sequence is CASSLSGASGTPPFYEQYF. Here the CDR3 DNA reads TGTGCCAGCAGTTTATCGGGGGCTAGCGGGACCCCCCCCTTCTACGAGCAGTACTTC.